A selection of T cell receptor beta chains follows, all from one sample in a study of T-cell reconstitution after alpha-beta-depleted transplantation in children. TCRdb called the PCR reads again in MiXCR, with one record for every CDR3 protein. This table has about 110,000 distinct CDR3 sequences, around 10% appearing once. The sequencing used PBMCs, collected before TCRalphabeta/CD19-depleted stem cell transplant. The receptor source for this set is a boy between 2 and 10 years old with acute lymphoblastic leukemia, due to receive a stem cell transplant. Each CDR3 is given with its conserved first and last residue. The D gene is left open where the match is weak. Part of the rows lack a size; the others show once, few, many or a class for expanded clones.

V gene,CDR3 length,J gene,D gene,clone size,CDR3 protein,CDR3 DNA
TRBV12-3/TRBV12-4,16,TRBJ2-2,.,medium-sized,CASSFSPAGTTGELFF,TGTGCCAGCAGTTTTTCCCCAGCGGGTACCACCGGGGAGCTGTTTTTT
TRBV9,17,TRBJ2-1,.,few,CASSVAWGGSAYNEQFF,TGTGCCAGCAGCGTAGCTTGGGGAGGAAGCGCCTACAATGAGCAGTTCTTC
TRBV5-1,16,TRBJ2-2,.,many,CASSLTTVKNTGELFF,TGCGCCAGCAGCTTGACTACTGTGAAGAACACCGGGGAGCTGTTTTTT
TRBV20-1,14,TRBJ1-5,.,.,CSADSGLSNQPQHF,TGCAGTGCTGACTCGGGGCTTAGCAATCAGCCCCAGCATTTT
TRBV20-1,15,TRBJ1-1,.,few,CSARDPIERRAEAFF,TGCAGTGCTAGAGATCCCATCGAGAGGAGGGCTGAAGCTTTCTTT
TRBV20-1,15,TRBJ2-1,TRBD2,many,CSARPGLAVYNEQFF,TGCAGTGCCCGTCCGGGACTAGCGGTTTACAATGAGCAGTTCTTC
TRBV15,12,TRBJ2-1,.,many,CATSRAGFEQFF,TGTGCCACCAGCAGAGCGGGGTTCGAGCAGTTCTTC
TRBV5-1,15,TRBJ1-1,.,.,CASNDGGGMNTEAFF,TGCGCCAGCAACGACGGGGGGGGAATGAACACTGAAGCTTTCTTT
TRBV20-1,14,TRBJ1-1,.,.,CSPSGQGSNTEAFF,TGCAGCCCTAGTGGGCAGGGATCGAACACTGAAGCTTTCTTT
TRBV27,14,TRBJ2-1,.,many,CASRRGLENNEQFF,TGTGCCAGCCGTCGTGGACTCGAGAACAATGAGCAGTTCTTC
TRBV11-2,15,TRBJ2-1,.,.,CASSFTASSYNEQFF,TGTGCCAGCAGCTTTACCGCCAGCTCCTACAATGAGCAGTTCTTC
TRBV7-9,15,TRBJ1-6,.,few,CASSLDDTFNSPLHF,TGTGCCAGCAGCTTAGACGACACTTTTAATTCACCCCTCCACTTT
TRBV5-1,15,TRBJ2-1,TRBD1,many,CASSLGDRAYNEQFF,TGCGCCAGCAGCTTGGGGGACAGGGCCTACAATGAGCAGTTCTTC
TRBV6-1,14,TRBJ2-2,TRBD2,once,CASCRAGGPGELFF,TGTGCCAGCTGTAGAGCGGGAGGGCCCGGGGAGCTGTTTTTT
TRBV12-3/TRBV12-4,16,TRBJ1-1,TRBD1,.,CASSSTLGQGNTEAFF,TGTGCCAGCAGTTCTACCCTGGGACAGGGAAACACTGAAGCTTTCTTT
TRBV20-1,12,TRBJ2-7,.,.,CSARVQLSEQYF,TGCAGTGCTAGGGTCCAGCTCTCCGAGCAGTACTTC
TRBV12-3/TRBV12-4,12,TRBJ2-2,.,.,CASSLNTVELFF,TGTGCCAGCAGTTTAAACACCGTGGAGCTGTTTTTT
TRBV28,15,TRBJ2-7,.,.,CASSNMDYEGYEQYF,TGTGCCAGCAGCAATATGGATTACGAAGGATACGAGCAGTACTTC
TRBV7-9,12,TRBJ2-7,.,many,CASSSGTYEQYF,TGTGCCAGCAGCTCCGGTACTTACGAGCAGTACTTC
TRBV5-1,13,TRBJ2-3,.,many,CASMSAEVDTQYF,TGCGCCAGCATGTCCGCGGAAGTTGATACGCAGTATTTT
TRBV20-1,15,TRBJ2-7,TRBD1,.,CSARGPTGWPNEQYF,TGCAGTGCTAGAGGACCGACAGGGTGGCCTAACGAGCAGTACTTC
TRBV14,15,TRBJ2-1,TRBD2,.,CASSPGLVSYNEQFF,TGTGCCAGCAGCCCGGGACTAGTCTCCTACAATGAGCAGTTCTTC
TRBV29-1,13,TRBJ2-7,.,few,CSALVGVSYEQYF,TGCAGCGCCCTGGTCGGGGTTTCCTACGAGCAGTACTTC
TRBV5-8,15,TRBJ1-5,.,medium-sized,CASSLAPGAQQPQHF,TGTGCCAGCAGCTTGGCCCCCGGGGCCCAGCAGCCCCAGCATTTT
TRBV12-3/TRBV12-4,15,TRBJ2-7,TRBD2,many,CASRVTSGRFDEQYF,TGTGCCAGCAGAGTGACTAGCGGGAGGTTCGACGAGCAGTACTTC
TRBV20-1,15,TRBJ2-2,TRBD2,.,CSARGLAANTGELFF,TGCAGTGCTAGGGGACTAGCGGCGAACACCGGGGAGCTGTTTTTT
TRBV7-9,15,TRBJ2-2,.,few,CASKVTGPDTGELFF,TGTGCCAGCAAAGTAACAGGGCCGGACACCGGGGAGCTGTTTTTT
TRBV7-9,15,TRBJ2-2,.,few,CAGSTGGRNTGELFF,TGTGCCGGTTCCACGGGGGGCCGAAACACCGGGGAGCTGTTTTTT
TRBV5-6,14,TRBJ2-7,TRBD2,many,CASSRGLAGAEQYF,TGTGCCAGCAGCCGGGGACTAGCGGGAGCTGAGCAGTACTTC
TRBV20-1,12,TRBJ2-2,.,.,CSARGWTGELFF,TGCAGTGCTAGAGGGTGGACCGGGGAGCTGTTTTTT
TRBV25-1,13,TRBJ2-3,.,few,CASSFNRADTQYF,TGTGCCAGCAGCTTCAACAGGGCAGATACGCAGTATTTT
TRBV6-5,16,TRBJ2-1,.,.,CASSYDYQRVIDEQFF,TGTGCCAGCAGTTACGATTATCAAAGGGTGATCGATGAGCAGTTCTTC